The 24 T cell receptor beta chains given below trace back to one sample, sequenced in a study of T cells and Merkel cell carcinoma outcomes. TCRdb's table, derived via immunoSEQ multiplex PCR, lists solely in-frame clones and lacks some. The table includes more than 6,000 clones, 90% detected once. The source material was tumor tissue from Merkel cell carcinoma. The receptors shown here come from a human donor with Merkel cell carcinoma.

This clone counts as large (0.1 to 1%). This chain connects TRBV6-1 to TRBJ2-5, with D hard to call. Germline V gives CDR1 MNHNS, CDR2 SASEGT. V was pared by 3 bases and J by 3 bases, with 8 bases between. CDR3 size: 13 residues. DNA of the CDR3: TGTGCCAGCAGTGACTACATGGAAGAGACCCAGTACTTC. Translation: CASSDYMEETQYF.

CDR3 sequence: CASSLPGGLNNSPLHF. The CDR3 nucleotides are TGTGCCAGCAGCTTACCAGGGGGGCTAAATAATTCACCCCTCCACTTT. The chain links TRBV7-9 to TRBJ1-6; 7 bases map to TRBD1. CDR1 is SEHNR and CDR2 is FQNEAQ in the germline V gene (reference sequence). This CDR3 spans 16 amino acids. The V segment lost 2 bases and the J segment 5 bases; nucleotides outside the gene matches: 6.

The chain combines TRBV9 with TRBJ2-1; TRBD1 matches 9 bases. Germline values: CDR1 SGDLS, CDR2 YYNGEE. CDR3 length: 16 amino acids. With 0 bases clipped from V and 10 bases from J, the junction kept 11 bases outside the gene matches. The CDR3 sequence is CASSVAGTGIGREQFF. The CDR3 DNA follows: TGTGCCAGCAGCGTAGCTGGGACAGGGATAGGGCGGGAGCAGTTCTTC.

CDR3 nucleotides: TGTGCCAGCAGCGTAGGCGTGGTGGGGCGCCTGTTGGATACGCAGTATTTT. It is translated as CASSVGVVGRLLDTQYF. V gene TRBV9 combines with J gene TRBJ2-3, with D perhaps TRBD1 (5 bases). CDR1 is SGDLS and CDR2 is YYNGEE in the germline V gene. This CDR3 contains 17 residues. Between the trimmed V and J ends, which lost 0 bases and 6 bases, there was a span of 20 bases.

In nucleotides, the CDR3 is TGTGCCAGTGGGGAGGGTGTTCGGTATCAGCCCCAGCATTTT. Translation gives CASGEGVRYQPQHF. The V call is TRBV19, the J call TRBJ1-5, with D hard to call. V was shortened by 8 bases and J by 5 bases, with 16 bases between the two germline ends. This CDR3 comprises 14 residues. The germline gives CDR1 LNHDA, CDR2 SQIVND (reference sequence). Looking up the rest from reference TRBV19 and TRBJ1-5 gives the full variable domain: DGGITQSPKYLFRKEGQNVTLSCEQNLNHDAMYWYRQDPGQGLRLIYYSQIVNDFQKGDIAEGYSVSREKKESFPLTVTSAQKNPTAFYLCASGEGVRYQPQHFGDGTRLSIL.

V is TRBV6-1 and J is TRBJ1-1; D is uncertain. V was pared by 3 bases and J by 3 bases, with 11 bases between. CDR1 and CDR2 from the germline V gene are MNHNS and SASEGT. The CDR3 loop spans 14 amino acids. The CDR3 region is CASSDYGPDTEAFF. CDR3 DNA: TGTGCCAGCAGTGACTACGGCCCTGACACTGAAGCTTTCTTT.

This rearrangement joins TRBV30 to TRBJ1-1, with D unclear. The CDR3 loop spans 14 amino acids. The germline V gene encodes CDR1 GTSNPN and CDR2 SVGIG (reference sequence). V was pared by 0 bases and J by 1 base, with 9 bases between. In DNA, the CDR3 is TGTGCCTGGAGTGTGGCTCCAAGGAACACTGAAGCTTTCTTT. This codes for CAWSVAPRNTEAFF.

The chain is built from TRBV7-2 and TRBJ2-1; D is unresolved. Trimming removed 2 bases from V and 6 bases from J, with 5 bases in between. Germline-derived CDR1 and CDR2 are SGHTA and FQGNSA. This CDR3 contains 12 residues. CDR3 coding DNA: TGTGCCAGCAGCTTACCCCTCAATGAGCAGTTCTTC. It is translated as CASSLPLNEQFF.

This chain joins TRBV30 and TRBJ2-7; D unclear. V was pared by 0 bases and J by 1 base, with 7 bases between. CDR1 and CDR2 from the germline V gene are GTSNPN and SVGIG (reference sequence). The CDR3 covers 13 residues. CDR3 in amino acids: CAWSVGVSYEQYF. The CDR3 DNA follows: TGTGCCTGGAGTGTAGGCGTATCCTACGAGCAGTACTTC.

The V call is TRBV7-2, the J call TRBJ1-1; the D is unclear. The V and J ends lost 5 bases and 1 base respectively, with 2 bases between them. This CDR3 contains 11 residues. Looked up from germline, CDR1 is SGHTA and CDR2 is FQGNSA. The CDR3 DNA sequence: TGTGCCAGCAGCCAGAACACTGAAGCTTTCTTT. Amino acid sequence: CASSQNTEAFF.

This chain connects TRBV7-8 to TRBJ1-1, with D perhaps TRBD1 (6 bases). CDR1 is SGHVS, CDR2 FQNEAQ, per germline. There are 15 residues in the CDR3. The germline V and J ends were trimmed by 2 bases and 4 bases, with 14 bases remaining between them. CDR3 residues: CASSLLLGAFTEAFF. CDR3 in DNA: TGTGCCAGCAGCTTACTTTTGGGGGCATTCACTGAAGCTTTCTTT.

CDR3 protein: CACHTGDNTGELFF. The CDR3, as DNA: TGCGCCTGCCACACAGGGGATAACACCGGGGAGCTGTTTTTT. The rearrangement joins TRBV10-2 to TRBJ2-2; the match to TRBD1 covers 7 bases. This CDR3 has 14 amino acids. J was trimmed by 2 bases and V by 11 bases; bases with no gene match: 8. The germline V gene has CDR1 WSHSY and CDR2 SAAADI.

This clone came up once. The rearrangement uses TRBV5-6 and TRBJ1-5, with 7 positions matching TRBD1. V gave up 0 bases and J gave up 0 bases; unmatched junction bases: 3. The CDR3 runs to 16 residues. Germline V gene lookup returns CDR1 SGHDT and CDR2 YYEEEE. The CDR3 nucleotides read TGTGCCAGCAGCTTGGCCGGGACAGATAGCAATCAGCCCCAGCATTTT. Translating it yields CASSLAGTDSNQPQHF.

This chain connects TRBV6-1 to TRBJ2-3; weak D call: TRBD1 (5 bases). The germline V gene encodes CDR1 MNHNS and CDR2 SASEGT. Trimming shortened V by 7 bases and J by 2 bases, and 13 bases separated the two germline ends. The CDR3 runs to 14 residues. The DNA of the CDR3 is TGTGCCAGCACTCTGGTGGGGCCCACAGATACGCAGTATTTT. This sequence encodes CASTLVGPTDTQYF.

The CDR3 DNA follows: TGTGCCAGCAGACAACAGGGATTTGACGAGCAGTACTTC. Amino acids: CASRQQGFDEQYF. V and J are TRBV5-4 and TRBJ2-7; maybe TRBD1 (6 bases). There are 13 residues in the CDR3. Germline V gene data show CDR1 as SGHNT and CDR2 as YYREEE (reference sequence). V dropped 5 bases and J dropped 5 bases, with 14 bases sitting between them. Full variable domain (missing parts from reference TRBV5-4 and TRBJ2-7): ETGVTQSPTHLIKTRGQQVTLRCSSQSGHNTVSWYQQALGQGPQFIFQYYREEENGRGNFPPRFSGLQFPNYSSELNVNALELDDSALYLCASRQQGFDEQYFGPGTRLTVT.

This clone has more than one count but fewer than ten. The chain recombines TRBV7-3 with TRBJ2-2; D might be TRBD1 (6 bases). V shed 4 bases and J shed 7 bases, with 7 bases lying between them. Germline lookup yields CDR1 SGHTA and CDR2 FQGTGA. The CDR3 runs 12 residues. The CDR3 sequence is CASSSDSGELFF. CDR3 sequence (DNA): TGTGCCAGCAGCTCGGACAGCGGGGAGCTGTTTTTT.

The J gene is TRBJ2-3, the V gene TRBV4-3; D gene uncertain. The V end lost 1 base, the J end lost 1 base, and 6 bases lay between the germline ends. Germline loops: CDR1 LGHNA, CDR2 YSLEER. The CDR3 covers 14 residues. The CDR3 DNA reads as TGCGCCAGCAGCCAAGTAGGTGGCACAGATACGCAGTATTTT. It translates to CASSQVGGTDTQYF.

This chain joins TRBV27 and TRBJ1-3; 7 bases align to TRBD1. This CDR3 spans 14 amino acids. The germline CDR1 and CDR2 sequences are MNHEY and SMNVEV (reference sequence). J lost 2 bases, V lost 8 bases, and 6 bases had no gene match. The CDR3 coding sequence is TGTGCCAGCCGACCGACAGGGACTGGAAACACCATATATTTT. It specifies CASRPTGTGNTIYF.

V usage is TRBV29-1 and J usage is TRBJ1-4, with D perhaps TRBD1 (6 bases). CDR1 and CDR2 (germline): SQVTM, ANQGSEA. The V end was cut by 7 bases, the J end by 11 bases, with 23 bases between. The CDR3 is 14 residues long. The CDR3 region is CSADIGQRAGKLFF. The CDR3 DNA reads as TGCAGCGCCGACATCGGACAGAGGGCGGGCAAACTGTTTTTT.

The chain couples TRBV7-9 to TRBJ2-5; D not certain. Germline-derived CDR1 and CDR2 are SEHNR and FQNEAQ (reference sequence). The CDR3 consists of 12 residues. V was shortened by 3 bases and J by 2 bases, with 4 bases between the two germline ends. The DNA of the CDR3 is TGTGCCAGCAGCTTTTCACAAGAGACCCAGTACTTC. Translation: CASSFSQETQYF.

The chain employs TRBV9 and TRBJ2-5, with D unresolved. Trimming stripped 1 base from V and 3 bases from J, with 4 bases between. CDR1 and CDR2 (germline): SGDLS, YYNGEE. The CDR3 loop spans 12 amino acids. CDR3 in DNA: TGTGCCAGCAGCGTACATGAAGAGACCCAGTACTTC. Translating gives CASSVHEETQYF.

This chain links TRBV19 with TRBJ2-1; TRBD2 matches at 10 bases. The CDR3 sequence is 16 residues long. V shed 2 bases and J 7 bases; nucleotides not matched to a gene: 8. Germline loops: CDR1 LNHDA, CDR2 SQIVND (reference sequence). The CDR3 bases are TGTGCCAGTAGTATATTTACTAGCGGGAAGAAGAATGAGCAGTTCTTC. Translating it yields CASSIFTSGKKNEQFF.

The rearrangement uses TRBV9 and TRBJ2-7; D may be TRBD2 (5 bases). The CDR3 consists of 12 residues. CDR1 and CDR2 (germline): SGDLS, YYNGEE. The V end lost 8 bases, the J end lost 6 bases, and 15 bases lay between the germline ends. The DNA of the CDR3 is TGTGCCAGTGGACTTCTCGCGGGCGAGCAGTACTTC. Protein sequence: CASGLLAGEQYF.

This chain uses TRBV6-6 with TRBJ1-4; TRBD1 agrees at 8 bases. The CDR3 runs to 16 residues. V gave up 6 bases and J gave up 5 bases; unmatched junction bases: 11. CDR1 is MNHNY and CDR2 is SVGAGI in the germline V gene (reference sequence). The chain's CDR3 is CASSSALDRVNEKLFF. The DNA of the CDR3 is TGTGCCAGCAGCTCCGCTTTGGACAGGGTGAATGAAAAACTGTTTTTT.